This TCR beta chain was observed in a study of response to subunit inactivated influenza vaccine. Findings and caveats of the study: Few additional T cells are recruited per seasonal influenza vaccination, authors suggested.

The CDR3 spans 17 residues. Germline loops: CDR1 SQVTM, CDR2 ANQGSEA. The ends were cut back, 6 bases at V and 0 bases at J, with 22 bases in the middle. This clonotype was observed a few times. The antigen is undetermined. Using its own MiXCR run on the RT-PCR reads, TCRdb lists one record per CDR3 protein. This repertoire shows roughly 500,000 distinct CDR3 sequences, more than 15% found once; its top ten account for approximately 3%. Source: CD4+ T cells sorted from PBMCs, taken less than 25 months after vaccination. V usage is TRBV29-1 and J usage is TRBJ2-3; D unresolved. The receptor was isolated from a man between 50 and 75 years old who received an inactivated influenza vaccine. This CDR3 reads CSVLILWPTTSTDTQYF. The CDR3 DNA follows: TGCAGCGTCCTTATCCTCTGGCCTACAACTAGCACAGATACGCAGTATTTT.